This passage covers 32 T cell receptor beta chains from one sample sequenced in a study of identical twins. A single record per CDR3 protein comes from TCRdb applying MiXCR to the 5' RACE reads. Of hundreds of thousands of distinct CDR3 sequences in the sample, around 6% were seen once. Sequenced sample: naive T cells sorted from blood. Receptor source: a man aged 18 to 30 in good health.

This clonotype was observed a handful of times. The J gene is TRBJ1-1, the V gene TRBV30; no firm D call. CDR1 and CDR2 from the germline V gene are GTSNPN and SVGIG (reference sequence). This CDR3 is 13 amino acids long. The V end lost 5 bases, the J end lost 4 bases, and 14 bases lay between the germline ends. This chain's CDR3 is CAWDRQDGTEAFF. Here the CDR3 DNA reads TGTGCCTGGGATAGACAAGACGGCACTGAAGCTTTCTTT.

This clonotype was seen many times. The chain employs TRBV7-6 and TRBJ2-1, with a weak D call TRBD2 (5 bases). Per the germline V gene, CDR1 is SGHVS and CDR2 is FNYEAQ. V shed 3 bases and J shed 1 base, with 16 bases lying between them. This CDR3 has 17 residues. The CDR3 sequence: CASSFLATLDSYNEQFF. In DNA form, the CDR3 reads TGTGCCAGCAGCTTCTTAGCAACACTAGATTCCTACAATGAGCAGTTCTTC.

The CDR3 loop is CATYRDRGLPSPNEQFF. CDR3 nucleotides: TGTGCCACTTACCGGGACAGGGGTCTTCCTAGCCCCAATGAGCAGTTCTTC. This sequence joins TRBV10-3 and TRBJ2-1; TRBD1 matches at 10 bases. Germline CDR1 reads ENHRY; CDR2 reads SYGVKD. V shed 10 bases and J 6 bases; nucleotides not matched to a gene: 18. The CDR3 is 17 residues long.

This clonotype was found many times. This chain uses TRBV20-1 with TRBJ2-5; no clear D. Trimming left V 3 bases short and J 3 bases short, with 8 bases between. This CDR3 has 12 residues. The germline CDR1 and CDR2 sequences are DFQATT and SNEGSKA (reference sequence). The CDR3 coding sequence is TGCAGTGCTAGTGGCAGAGAAGAGACCCAGTACTTC. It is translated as CSASGREETQYF.

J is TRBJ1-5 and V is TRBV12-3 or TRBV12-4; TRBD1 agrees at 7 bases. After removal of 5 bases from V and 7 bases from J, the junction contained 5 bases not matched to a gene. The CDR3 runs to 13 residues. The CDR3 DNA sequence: TGTGCCAGCAGTAACAGGGGTATGCAGCCCCAGCATTTT. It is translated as CASSNRGMQPQHF.

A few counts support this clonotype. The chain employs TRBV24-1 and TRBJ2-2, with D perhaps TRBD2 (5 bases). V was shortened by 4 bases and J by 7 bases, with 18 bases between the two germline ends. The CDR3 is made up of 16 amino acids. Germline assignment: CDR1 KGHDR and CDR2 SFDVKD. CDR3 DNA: TGTGCCACCAGTGACCCCGGCGAGGGAGCCCTCGGGGAGCTGTTTTTT. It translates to CATSDPGEGALGELFF.

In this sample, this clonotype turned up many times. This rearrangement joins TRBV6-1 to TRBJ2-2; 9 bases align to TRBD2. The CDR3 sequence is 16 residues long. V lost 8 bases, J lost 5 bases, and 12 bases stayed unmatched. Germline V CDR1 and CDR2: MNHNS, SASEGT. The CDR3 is CASCSTRTSATGELFF. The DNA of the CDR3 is TGTGCCAGCTGCTCAACCAGGACTAGCGCAACCGGGGAGCTGTTTTTT.

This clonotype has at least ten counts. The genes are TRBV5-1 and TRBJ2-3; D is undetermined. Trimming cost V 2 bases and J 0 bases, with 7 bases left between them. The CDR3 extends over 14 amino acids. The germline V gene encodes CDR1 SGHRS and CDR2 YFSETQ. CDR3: CASSFGYSTDTQYF. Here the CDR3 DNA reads TGCGCCAGCAGCTTCGGGTATAGCACAGATACGCAGTATTTT.

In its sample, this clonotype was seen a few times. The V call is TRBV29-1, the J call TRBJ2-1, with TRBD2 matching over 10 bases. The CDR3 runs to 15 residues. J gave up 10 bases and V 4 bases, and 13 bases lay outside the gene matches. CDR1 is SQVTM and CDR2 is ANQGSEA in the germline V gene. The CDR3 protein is CSVGTSGTSIVEQFF. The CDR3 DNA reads TGCAGCGTTGGAACTAGCGGGACCTCAATTGTAGAGCAGTTCTTC.

CDR3 nucleotide sequence: TGTGCCAGCAGTAACAATTGGGGCACCGGGGAGCTGTTTTTT. It translates to CASSNNWGTGELFF. The J gene is TRBJ2-2, the V gene TRBV6-5; unclear D gene. The ends were cut back, 5 bases at V and 4 bases at J, with 11 bases in the middle. The CDR3 is 14 residues long. Germline lookup yields CDR1 MNHEY and CDR2 SVGAGI.

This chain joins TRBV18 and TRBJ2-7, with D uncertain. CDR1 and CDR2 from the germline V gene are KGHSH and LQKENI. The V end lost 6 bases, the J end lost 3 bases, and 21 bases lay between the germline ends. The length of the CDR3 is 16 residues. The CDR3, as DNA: TGTGCCAGCTCTCGCAAACCGGATCTCCTAGACTACGAGCAGTACTTC. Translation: CASSRKPDLLDYEQYF. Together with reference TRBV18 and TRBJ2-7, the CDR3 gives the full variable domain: NAGVMQNPRHLVRRRGQEARLRCSPMKGHSHVYWYRQLPEEGLKFMVYLQKENIIDESGMPKERFSAEFPKEGPSILRIQQVVRGDSAAYFCASSRKPDLLDYEQYFGPGTRLTVT.

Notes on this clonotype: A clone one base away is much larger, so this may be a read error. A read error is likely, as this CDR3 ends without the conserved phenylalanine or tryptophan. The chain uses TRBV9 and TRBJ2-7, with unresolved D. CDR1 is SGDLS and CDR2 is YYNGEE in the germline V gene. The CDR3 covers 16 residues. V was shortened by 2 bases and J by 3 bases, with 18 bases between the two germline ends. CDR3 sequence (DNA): TGTGCCAGCAGCGTCGTAAGTAGGTCGTTATACTACGAGCAGTACTGC. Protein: CASSVVSRSLYYEQYC.

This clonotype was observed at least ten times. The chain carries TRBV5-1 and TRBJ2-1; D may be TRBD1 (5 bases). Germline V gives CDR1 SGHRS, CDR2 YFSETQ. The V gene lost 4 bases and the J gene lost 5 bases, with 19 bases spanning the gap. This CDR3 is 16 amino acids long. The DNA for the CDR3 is TGCGCCAGCAGCCAAATTGGGCAGGGCCTCAACAATGAGCAGTTCTTC. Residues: CASSQIGQGLNNEQFF.

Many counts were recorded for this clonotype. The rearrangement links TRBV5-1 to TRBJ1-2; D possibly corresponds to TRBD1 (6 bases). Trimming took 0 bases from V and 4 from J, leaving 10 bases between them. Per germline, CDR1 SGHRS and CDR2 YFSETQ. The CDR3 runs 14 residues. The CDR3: CASSLGTDLYGYTF. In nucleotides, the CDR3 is TGCGCCAGCAGCTTGGGGACAGACCTCTATGGCTACACCTTC. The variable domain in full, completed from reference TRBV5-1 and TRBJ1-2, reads KAGVTQTPRYLIKTRGQQVTLSCSPISGHRSVSWYQQTPGQGLQFLFEYFSETQRNKGNFPGRFSGRQFSNSRSEMNVSTLELGDSALYLCASSLGTDLYGYTFGSGTRLTVV.

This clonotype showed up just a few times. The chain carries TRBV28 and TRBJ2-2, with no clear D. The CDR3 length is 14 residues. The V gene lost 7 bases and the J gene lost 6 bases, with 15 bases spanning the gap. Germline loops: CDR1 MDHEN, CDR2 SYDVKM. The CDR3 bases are TGTGCCAGCAAAACCCGACATCTCGCCGGGGAGCTGTTTTTT. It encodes CASKTRHLAGELFF.

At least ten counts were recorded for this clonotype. DNA for the CDR3: TGTGCCAGCAGTACAGGGGGCCTCACAGATACGCAGTATTTT. Protein sequence: CASSTGGLTDTQYF. The chain combines TRBV11-2 with TRBJ2-3; TRBD1 agrees at 9 bases. V lost 6 bases and J lost 2; bases outside the gene matches: 3. From germline, CDR1 is SGHAT and CDR2 FQNNGV. The CDR3 has 14 residues. The full variable domain, its missing parts supplied by reference TRBV11-2 and TRBJ2-3, is EAGVAQSPRYKIIEKRQSVAFWCNPISGHATLYWYQQILGQGPKLLIQFQNNGVVDDSQLPKDRFSAERLKGVDSTLKIQPAKLEDSAVYLCASSTGGLTDTQYFGPGTRLTVL.

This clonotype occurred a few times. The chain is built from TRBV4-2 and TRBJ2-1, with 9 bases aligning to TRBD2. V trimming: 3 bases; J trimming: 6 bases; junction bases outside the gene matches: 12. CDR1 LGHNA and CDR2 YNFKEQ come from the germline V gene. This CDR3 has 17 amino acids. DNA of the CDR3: TGTGCCAGCAGCCAGGCCACATTAGCGGGAGTTCGCAATGAGCAGTTCTTC. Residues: CASSQATLAGVRNEQFF.

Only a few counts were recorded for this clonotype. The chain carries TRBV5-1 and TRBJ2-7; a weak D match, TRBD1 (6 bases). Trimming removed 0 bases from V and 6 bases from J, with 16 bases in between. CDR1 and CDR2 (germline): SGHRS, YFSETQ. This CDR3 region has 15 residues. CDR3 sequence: CASSLVGQGPSEQYF. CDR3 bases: TGCGCCAGCAGCTTGGTCGGCCAGGGGCCGTCCGAGCAGTACTTC.

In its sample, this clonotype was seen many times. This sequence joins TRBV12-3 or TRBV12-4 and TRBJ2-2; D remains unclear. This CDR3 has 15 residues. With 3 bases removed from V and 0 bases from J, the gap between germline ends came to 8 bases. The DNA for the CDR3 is TGTGCCAGCAGTTTGAGGCTTTCGAACACCGGGGAGCTGTTTTTT. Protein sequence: CASSLRLSNTGELFF.

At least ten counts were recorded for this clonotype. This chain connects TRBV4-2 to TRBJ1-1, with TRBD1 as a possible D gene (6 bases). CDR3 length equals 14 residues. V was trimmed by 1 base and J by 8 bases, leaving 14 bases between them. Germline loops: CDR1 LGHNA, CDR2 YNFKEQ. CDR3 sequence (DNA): TGTGCCAGCAGCCAAGTCGTGGACAGACAAGAAGCTTTCTTT. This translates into CASSQVVDRQEAFF.

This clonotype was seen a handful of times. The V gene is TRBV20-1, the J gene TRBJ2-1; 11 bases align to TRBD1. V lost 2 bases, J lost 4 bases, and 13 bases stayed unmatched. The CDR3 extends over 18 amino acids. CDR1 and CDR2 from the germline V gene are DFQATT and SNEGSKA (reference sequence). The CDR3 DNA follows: TGCAGTGCTAGATGGGACAGGGGGAGAGGGACCACATACAATGAGCAGTTCTTC. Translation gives CSARWDRGRGTTYNEQFF.

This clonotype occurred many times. CDR3 loop: CASSSGRGTQYF. The CDR3 coding sequence is TGTGCCAGCAGCTCCGGCCGGGGTACGCAGTATTTT. The gene calls are TRBV7-2 and TRBJ2-3; maybe TRBD2 (5 bases). The ends were cut back, 4 bases at V and 8 bases at J, with 10 bases in the middle. The CDR3 runs 12 residues. Germline V gives CDR1 SGHTA, CDR2 FQGNSA.

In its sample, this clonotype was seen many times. As DNA, the CDR3 is TGTGCCAGCAGCCCCGGGGGTCCCTACGAGCAGTACTTC. Translation: CASSPGGPYEQYF. This rearrangement joins TRBV7-9 to TRBJ2-7, with a possible D match to TRBD2 (6 bases). The V and J ends lost 5 bases and 2 bases respectively, with 10 bases between them. CDR1 is SEHNR, CDR2 FQNEAQ, per germline (reference sequence). This CDR3 is built from 13 residues.

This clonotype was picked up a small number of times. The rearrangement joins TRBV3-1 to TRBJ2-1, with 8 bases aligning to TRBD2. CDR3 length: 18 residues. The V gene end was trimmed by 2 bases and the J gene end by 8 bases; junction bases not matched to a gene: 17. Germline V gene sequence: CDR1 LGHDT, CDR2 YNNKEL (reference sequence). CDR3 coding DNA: TGTGCCAGCAGCCAAAGTTCGCTAACGGGAGGGCTAATGGATGAGCAGTTCTTC. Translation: CASSQSSLTGGLMDEQFF.

CDR3 DNA: TGTGCCAGCAGCGTGGTGGGAGAAGCCTACGAGCAGTACGTC. Protein sequence: CASSVVGEAYEQYV. The chain is built from TRBV5-6 and TRBJ2-7; a weak D match, TRBD2 (5 bases). The CDR3 consists of 14 residues. V lost 4 bases and J lost 2, with 13 bases in between. Germline loops: CDR1 SGHDT, CDR2 YYEEEE.

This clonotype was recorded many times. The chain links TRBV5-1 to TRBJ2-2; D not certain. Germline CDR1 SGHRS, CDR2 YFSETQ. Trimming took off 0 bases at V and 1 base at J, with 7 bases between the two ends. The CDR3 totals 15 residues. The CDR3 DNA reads TGCGCCAGCAGCTTGGCACCTGAGAACACCGGGGAGCTGTTTTTT. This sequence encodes CASSLAPENTGELFF.

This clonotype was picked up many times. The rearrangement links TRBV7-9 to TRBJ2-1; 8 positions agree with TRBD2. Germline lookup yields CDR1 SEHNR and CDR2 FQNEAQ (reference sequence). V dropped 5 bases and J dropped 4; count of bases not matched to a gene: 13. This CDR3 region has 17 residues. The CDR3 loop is CASSHWPKREPYNEQFF. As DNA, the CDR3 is TGTGCCAGCAGCCACTGGCCTAAGCGGGAGCCGTACAATGAGCAGTTCTTC.

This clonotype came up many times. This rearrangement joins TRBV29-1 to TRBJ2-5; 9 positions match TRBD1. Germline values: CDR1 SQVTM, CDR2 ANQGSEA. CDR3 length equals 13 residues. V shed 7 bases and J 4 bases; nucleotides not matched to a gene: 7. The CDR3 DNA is TGCAGCGGCGGGACAGGGTTGGGAGAGACCCAGTACTTC. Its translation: CSGGTGLGETQYF.

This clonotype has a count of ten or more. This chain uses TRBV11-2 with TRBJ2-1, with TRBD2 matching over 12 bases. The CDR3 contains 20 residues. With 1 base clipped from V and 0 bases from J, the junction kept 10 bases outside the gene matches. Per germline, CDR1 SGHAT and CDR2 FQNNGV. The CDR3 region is CASSLVGLAGGPSSYNEQFF. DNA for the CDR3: TGTGCCAGCAGCTTAGTGGGCCTAGCGGGAGGGCCTAGCTCCTACAATGAGCAGTTCTTC.

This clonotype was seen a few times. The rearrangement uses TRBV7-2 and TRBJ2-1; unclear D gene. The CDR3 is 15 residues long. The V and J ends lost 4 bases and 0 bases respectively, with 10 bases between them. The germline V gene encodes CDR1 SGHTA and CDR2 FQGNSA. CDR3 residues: CASSYTKSSYNEQFF. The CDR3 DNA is TGTGCCAGCAGCTACACTAAGAGCTCCTACAATGAGCAGTTCTTC.

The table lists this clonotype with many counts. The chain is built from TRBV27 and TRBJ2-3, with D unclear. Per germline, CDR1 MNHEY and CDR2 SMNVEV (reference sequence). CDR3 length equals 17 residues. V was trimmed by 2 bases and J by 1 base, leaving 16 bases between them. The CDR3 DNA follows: TGTGCCAGCAGTTTAAAGGCGGCTTTCCTCCGCACAGATACGCAGTATTTT. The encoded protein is CASSLKAAFLRTDTQYF.

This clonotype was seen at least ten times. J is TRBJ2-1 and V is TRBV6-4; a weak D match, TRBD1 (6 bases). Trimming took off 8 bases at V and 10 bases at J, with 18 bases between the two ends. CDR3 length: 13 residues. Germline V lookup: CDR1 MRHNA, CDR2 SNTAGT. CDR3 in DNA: TGTGCCAGCGGGGGCGTAGCTCTCCAAGAGCAGTTCTTC. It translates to CASGGVALQEQFF.